Presented here are 15 T cell receptor beta chains from one specimen sequenced in a study of cytomegalovirus exposure and HLA in healthy donors. The protocol was immunoSEQ multiplex PCR, while the TCRdb copy is restricted to in-frame clones and leaves out a portion. The repertoire includes more than 120,000 clones, around 87% of them detected once, and around 10% sits in the top ten. The sample taken for sequencing was PBMCs. The receptors come from a man younger than 35 in good health and CMV-seropositive.

This clone was found a few times. Other DNA sequences in this sample translate to the same CDR3. This chain uses TRBV30 with TRBJ2-7; no firm D call. V lost 0 bases and J 0 bases, leaving 3 bases between the germline ends. Germline V CDR1 and CDR2: GTSNPN, SVGIG (reference sequence). This CDR3 has 12 residues. DNA of the CDR3: TGTGCCTGGAGTGTGAGCTCCTACGAGCAGTACTTC. Residues: CAWSVSSYEQYF.

This chain connects TRBV6-6 to TRBJ2-1, with D hard to call. V was cut by 0 bases and J by 10 bases, with 4 bases left in between. The germline CDR1 and CDR2 sequences are MNHNY and SVGAGI (reference sequence). The CDR3 is 11 amino acids. In DNA form, the CDR3 reads TGTGCCAGCAGTTACTCCGCGGAGCAGTTCTTC. It specifies CASSYSAEQFF.

This chain joins TRBV5-1 and TRBJ2-1; TRBD1 agrees at 11 bases. The CDR3 contains 19 residues. Germline CDR1 and CDR2: SGHRS and YFSETQ. Trimming at V came to 2 bases and at J to 2 bases, leaving 12 bases not matched to a gene. CDR3 sequence reads: CASSFPGTGGPGAYNEQFF. CDR3 in DNA: TGCGCCAGCAGCTTCCCCGGGACAGGGGGTCCTGGGGCCTACAATGAGCAGTTCTTC.

The V and J genes are TRBV18 and TRBJ2-5; D is unresolved. The V end lost 4 bases, the J end lost 1 base, and 7 bases lay between the germline ends. The CDR3 length is 13 residues. Germline V gives CDR1 KGHSH, CDR2 LQKENI. The DNA for the CDR3 is TGTGCCAGCTCACTGAGACTCCAAGAGACCCAGTACTTC. This translates into CASSLRLQETQYF.

The chain joins TRBV27 to TRBJ1-2, with TRBD1 identical over 7 bases. The V gene's germline CDR1 is MNHEY and CDR2 SMNVEV (reference sequence). V shed 0 bases and J 4 bases; nucleotides not matched to a gene: 8. The CDR3 sequence is 16 residues long. The CDR3 coding sequence is TGTGCCAGCAGTTTATCTGATGGGCAGGGGGTCTATGGCTACACCTTC. This gives the protein CASSLSDGQGVYGYTF.

The genes are TRBV21-1 and TRBJ2-5; TRBD2 was called by the table and not checked on the DNA. TRBV21-1 is assigned pseudogene status. The CDR3 extends over 14 amino acids. CDR3 nucleotides: TGTGCCAGCAGCGCCTACCCCAGAGGAGAGACCCAGTACTTC. This encodes CASSAYPRGETQYF.

The V call is TRBV29-1, the J call TRBJ2-1, with 11 bases matching TRBD2. V lost 7 bases, J lost 7 bases, and 18 bases stayed unmatched. In germline, CDR1 is SQVTM, CDR2 ANQGSEA. The CDR3 length is 17 residues. The CDR3 nucleotides are TGCAGCGCCCTACCCCACATAGCGGGGGGGGGAGGGAATGAGCAGTTCTTC. Its protein is CSALPHIAGGGGNEQFF.

The chain combines TRBV6-6 with TRBJ2-7; maybe TRBD1 (5 bases). The CDR3 loop spans 14 amino acids. CDR1 and CDR2 (germline): MNHNY, SVGAGI (reference sequence). Trimming pared 5 bases from V and 5 bases from J, leaving 16 bases between. CDR3 DNA sequence: TGTGCCAGCAGTATCCGACAGACTCCTAACGAGCAGTACTTC. Translation: CASSIRQTPNEQYF.

This sequence joins TRBV30 and TRBJ2-5, with D tentatively TRBD1 (5 bases). Gene TRBJ2-7 matches the end of the DNA better, so the J call may be wrong. The length of the CDR3 is 14 residues. Germline V gene sequence: CDR1 GTSNPN, CDR2 SVGIG (reference sequence). The CDR3 protein is CAWSVPAGSDEQYF. The DNA of the CDR3 is TGTGCCTGGAGTGTCCCGGCAGGGTCAGACGAGCAGTACTTC.

V usage is TRBV6-1 and J usage is TRBJ2-1, with D perhaps matching TRBD1 (5 bases). Germline CDR1 is MNHNS and CDR2 is SASEGT. This CDR3 is 16 amino acids long. V lost 2 bases and J 8 bases, leaving 19 bases between the germline ends. As DNA, the CDR3 is TGTGCCAGCAGTGAATGGTCCTTGGGTAGGGGATATGAGCAGTTCTTC. It encodes CASSEWSLGRGYEQFF.

The chain employs TRBV27 and TRBJ1-2; 8 nucleotides align to TRBD1. Losses at the gene ends were 6 bases for V and 7 bases for J; bases not matched to a gene: 16. Per germline, CDR1 MNHEY and CDR2 SMNVEV (reference sequence). The length of the CDR3 is 16 residues. DNA of the CDR3: TGTGCCAGCAGCCCGACAGGGGATCGAGTATCGGTTGGCTACACCTTC. Translation gives CASSPTGDRVSVGYTF.

This sequence joins TRBV28 and TRBJ1-2, with no clear D. This CDR3 comprises 15 residues. Germline V lookup: CDR1 MDHEN, CDR2 SYDVKM. Trimming took 5 bases from V and 2 from J, leaving 15 bases between them. For the CDR3, the DNA is TGTGCCAGCAGTCGAGCGGACGTAGCCAACTATGGCTACACCTTC. It codes for CASSRADVANYGYTF.

The V call is TRBV20-1, the J call TRBJ1-1; weak D call: TRBD1 (6 bases). The CDR3 contains 11 residues. Trimming took 3 bases from V and 7 from J, leaving 9 bases between them. Germline CDR1 and CDR2: DFQATT and SNEGSKA (reference sequence). CDR3 in DNA: TGCAGTGCTAGGGGACAAGTTGAAGCTTTCTTT. Its translation is CSARGQVEAFF.

The CDR3 DNA sequence: TGCGCCAGCAGTGAGTCGCCGGGTGAGCAGTTCTTC. It codes for CASSESPGEQFF. The gene calls are TRBV10-1 and TRBJ2-1; D gene ambiguous. The CDR3 spans 12 residues. V was cut by 0 bases and J by 9 bases, with 6 bases left in between. From germline, CDR1 is WNHNN and CDR2 SYGVQD (reference sequence).

The chain joins TRBV29-1 to TRBJ2-5; 8 bases are shared with TRBD2. The CDR3 is 11 residues long. The germline CDR1 and CDR2 sequences are SQVTM and ANQGSEA. Losses at the gene ends were 7 bases for V and 4 bases for J; bases not matched to a gene: 2. As DNA, the CDR3 is TGCAGCGCGGGGGGGGGAGAGACCCAGTACTTC. This codes for CSAGGGETQYF.